This is a list of T cell receptor beta chains from one sample in a study of response to subunit inactivated influenza vaccine. TCRdb recomputed calls from the RT-PCR reads with MiXCR, one row per CDR3 protein. Among 750,000 to 850,000 distinct CDR3 sequences, approximately 18% were seen once, and the ten largest hold approximately 11%. Source: PBMCs from blood, taken 4 to 6 days after vaccination. The receptors originated from a man over 45 who received an inactivated influenza vaccine. Each CDR3 is given with its conserved first and last residue. Fields, in order: D gene, J gene, V gene, clone size, CDR3 protein, CDR3 DNA. A D gene is named only where the DNA matches it firmly. Rows give clone size only sometimes, using once, few, many, or a class for an expanded clone.

d_gene: .
j_gene: TRBJ1-1
v_gene: TRBV5-1
abundance: .
CDR3aa: CASSLNQGGTEAFF
CDR3nt: TGCGCCAGCAGCTTGAATCAGGGAGGGACTGAAGCTTTCTTT

d_gene: TRBD2
j_gene: TRBJ2-1
v_gene: TRBV6-5
abundance: .
CDR3aa: CASIRLAGGYNEQFF
CDR3nt: TGTGCCAGCATTAGACTAGCGGGAGGCTACAATGAGCAGTTCTTC

d_gene: .
j_gene: TRBJ2-7
v_gene: TRBV5-1
abundance: few
CDR3aa: CASSLGYGVDSYEQYF
CDR3nt: TGCGCCAGCAGCTTGGGGTACGGGGTGGATTCCTACGAGCAGTACTTC

d_gene: .
j_gene: TRBJ1-1
v_gene: TRBV29-1
abundance: many
CDR3aa: CSASASNTEAFF
CDR3nt: TGCAGCGCCTCCGCCTCGAACACTGAAGCTTTCTTT

d_gene: TRBD2
j_gene: TRBJ2-7
v_gene: TRBV5-5
abundance: .
CDR3aa: CASSLIPSREGTYEQYF
CDR3nt: TGTGCCAGCAGCTTGATCCCCTCGAGGGAGGGTACGTACGAGCAGTACTTC

d_gene: TRBD2
j_gene: TRBJ2-7
v_gene: TRBV20-1
abundance: many
CDR3aa: CSAEDGTSGTYEQYF
CDR3nt: TGCAGTGCCGAAGACGGGACTAGCGGAACCTACGAGCAGTACTTC

d_gene: TRBD2
j_gene: TRBJ2-3
v_gene: TRBV4-3
abundance: few
CDR3aa: CASSQGLAEPTDTQYF
CDR3nt: TGCGCCAGCAGCCAAGGGCTAGCGGAGCCCACAGATACGCAGTATTTT

d_gene: .
j_gene: TRBJ1-5
v_gene: TRBV6-2/TRBV6-3
abundance: .
CDR3aa: CASSYEDSYTISPQHF
CDR3nt: TGTGCCAGCAGTTACGAGGACAGTTATACCATCTCGCCCCAGCATTTT

d_gene: TRBD1
j_gene: TRBJ1-2
v_gene: TRBV19
abundance: once
CDR3aa: CASSRDRGRHGYTF
CDR3nt: TGTGCCAGTAGTCGGGACAGGGGACGTCATGGCTACACCTTC

d_gene: .
j_gene: TRBJ1-1
v_gene: TRBV5-1
abundance: .
CDR3aa: CASSLEGSTEAFF
CDR3nt: TGCGCCAGCAGCTTGGAGGGATCCACTGAAGCTTTCTTT

d_gene: .
j_gene: TRBJ2-5
v_gene: TRBV4-2
abundance: many
CDR3aa: CASSQEAGQQQETQYF
CDR3nt: TGTGCCAGCAGCCAAGAGGCCGGACAGCAACAAGAGACCCAGTACTTC

d_gene: .
j_gene: TRBJ2-1
v_gene: TRBV14
abundance: few
CDR3aa: CASSFRTISYNEQFF
CDR3nt: TGTGCCAGCAGCTTTCGGACGATCTCCTACAATGAGCAGTTCTTC

d_gene: .
j_gene: TRBJ1-5
v_gene: TRBV10-3
abundance: .
CDR3aa: CAISESRYNQPQHF
CDR3nt: TGTGCCATCAGTGAGTCCAGATACAATCAGCCCCAGCATTTT

d_gene: .
j_gene: TRBJ1-2
v_gene: TRBV29-1
abundance: many
CDR3aa: CSVPPTGVDYGYTF
CDR3nt: TGCAGCGTGCCCCCCACCGGGGTCGACTATGGCTACACCTTC

d_gene: .
j_gene: TRBJ2-1
v_gene: TRBV7-2
abundance: .
CDR3aa: CASSFRSSGYSYNEQFF
CDR3nt: TGTGCCAGCAGCTTTAGGTCCAGCGGCTACTCCTACAATGAGCAGTTCTTC